This passage covers 7 T cell receptor beta chains from one sample sequenced in a study of shared clonotypes between healthy human individuals. Assay: immunoSEQ multiplex PCR; the TCRdb copy retains only in-frame clones and omits some. The sample has 660,000 or so clones; approximately 96% are singletons. Positively selected for CCR7, the CD45RO-negative cells used as naive CD8 cells excluded terminally differentiated effector memory CD45RA+ cells. The sample consisted of naive CD8+ T cells sorted from blood. The receptors shown here come from a woman aged 25 to 39 in good health.

The DNA of the CDR3 is TGCGCCAGCAGCCAAGATGCAGGGACGAACACCGGGGAGCTGTTTTTT. Amino acid sequence: CASSQDAGTNTGELFF. The chain uses TRBV4-1 and TRBJ2-2; D is perhaps TRBD1 (5 bases). This CDR3 comprises 16 residues. V shed 0 bases and J shed 0 bases, with 8 bases lying between them. Germline values: CDR1 MGHRA, CDR2 YSYEKL.

This chain joins TRBV6-5 and TRBJ2-5; no reliable D call. The CDR3 spans 13 residues. In germline, CDR1 is MNHEY, CDR2 SVGAGI. Between the trimmed V and J ends, which lost 5 bases and 1 base, there was a span of 8 bases. Here the CDR3 DNA reads TGTGCCAGCAGTCACGGGCCCCAAGAGACCCAGTACTTC. Its protein product is CASSHGPQETQYF.

The J gene is TRBJ2-5, the V gene TRBV5-6, with 11 bases aligning to TRBD2. The better agreement between TRBJ2-7 and the DNA end casts doubt on the J call. The CDR3 loop spans 15 amino acids. Germline V gene sequence: CDR1 SGHDT, CDR2 YYEEEE. The CDR3 loop is CASSRELAGAYEQYF. DNA of the CDR3: TGTGCCAGCAGCCGGGAACTAGCGGGAGCGTACGAGCAGTACTTC.

The chain employs TRBV7-9 and TRBJ2-7; no definite D call. Trimming shortened V by 8 bases and J by 3 bases, and 2 bases separated the two germline ends. Germline V gene sequence: CDR1 SEHNR, CDR2 FQNEAQ (reference sequence). The CDR3 is made up of 9 amino acids. The CDR3 DNA reads TGTGCCAGCGGCTACGAGCAGTACTTC. Its protein is CASGYEQYF.

V and J are TRBV5-5 and TRBJ2-7; D is ambiguous. V gave up 0 bases and J gave up 4 bases, with 8 bases separating them. CDR3 length equals 13 residues. Germline CDR1 SGHKS, CDR2 YYEKEE (reference sequence). This chain's CDR3 is CASSLVGKYEQYF. The CDR3 DNA follows: TGTGCCAGCAGCTTGGTAGGGAAATACGAGCAGTACTTC.

The chain uses TRBV23-1 and TRBJ2-1; TRBD1 or TRBD2 may be the D gene (5 bases each). TRBV23-1 is given ORF status, its function remaining uncertain. There are 16 residues in the CDR3. The V end was cut by 0 bases, the J end by 4 bases, with 13 bases between. CDR3 in amino acids: CASSQSCQGVYNEQFF. The CDR3 nucleotides read TGCGCCAGCAGTCAATCGTGTCAGGGAGTATACAATGAGCAGTTCTTC.

This sequence joins TRBV27 and TRBJ2-1; 9 bases match TRBD2. V gave up 6 bases and J gave up 4 bases; unmatched junction bases: 10. Germline V gene lookup returns CDR1 MNHEY and CDR2 SMNVEV (reference sequence). The CDR3 is 16 residues long. Here the CDR3 DNA reads TGTGCCAGCAGGGTAGCGGGAGAGTGGGCTTACAATGAGCAGTTCTTC. This sequence encodes CASRVAGEWAYNEQFF.